The present TCR beta chain was sequenced within a study of blood T cell repertoires in COVID-19. Study information: Specimens from acute and convalescent COVID-19 originated in the United States, Italy and Spain. T cells, B-cell-depleted T cells, or PBMCs provided the cDNA or gDNA that served as material.

Authors' analysis steps: Amplified reference gene primers provided the basis for estimating nucleated cell counts. Generated by immunoSEQ multiplex PCR, the TCRdb table keeps only in-frame clones and is missing some. Clonal size and the V and J genes are those of that table, whereas D and trimming came from the DNA. The repertoire has more than 100,000 clones, 81% of them found once; the top ten carry roughly 8.1%. Losses at the gene ends were 3 bases for V and 3 bases for J; bases not matched to a gene: 4. CDR1 is LGHNA and CDR2 is YNFKEQ in the germline V gene. The CDR3 runs 16 residues. The clonotype comes from a woman aged 60-75 years with active or convalescent COVID-19. What was sequenced was peripheral blood. V usage is TRBV4-2 and J usage is TRBJ2-2, with 10 bases lining up with TRBD2. The CDR3 DNA is TGTGCCAGCAGCCAGAGCGGGGGGGATCACACCGGGGAGCTGTTTTTT. Protein product: CASSQSGGDHTGELFF.